A single sample gave rise to the 23 T cell receptor beta chains below, sequenced in a study of T cell responses to AZD1222 COVID-19 vaccine. Profiled with immunoSEQ multiplex PCR; TCRdb holds only in-frame clones, not every one. The repertoire holds about 140,000 clones, with around 92% as singletons. Specimen: peripheral blood, collected 28 days after the second AZD1222 dose. The receptor source for this set is an adult who received the AZD1222 COVID-19 vaccine.

The chain is built from TRBV7-3 and TRBJ1-1, with no clear D. CDR3 length: 14 residues. Germline CDR1 and CDR2: SGHTA and FQGTGA. Deletions cut 0 bases from V and 3 bases from J, with 8 bases between. This CDR3 reads CASSLTPQYTEAFF. CDR3 sequence (DNA): TGTGCCAGCAGCTTAACCCCTCAGTACACTGAAGCTTTCTTT.

The V call is TRBV28, the J call TRBJ2-5, with D possibly TRBD1 on 6 matching bases. The CDR3 is 12 residues long. The V gene lost 6 bases and the J gene lost 5 bases, with 10 bases spanning the gap. Germline V gene lookup returns CDR1 MDHEN and CDR2 SYDVKM. CDR3 DNA: TGTGCCAGCAGACAGGGCGGGGAGACCCAGTACTTC. Residues: CASRQGGETQYF.

This clone appeared a single time. The CDR3 DNA is TGTGCCAGCAGCTTAGGGGGGCTAGCGGGAGGACAAGAGACCCAGTACTTC. Amino acid sequence: CASSLGGLAGGQETQYF. This rearrangement joins TRBV11-2 to TRBJ2-5; 11 bases line up with TRBD2. The CDR3 covers 17 residues. The J segment lost 2 bases and the V segment lost 1 base, leaving 6 bases of the junction unmatched. The germline CDR1 and CDR2 sequences are SGHAT and FQNNGV. Complete variable domain (other parts from reference TRBV11-2 and TRBJ2-5): EAGVAQSPRYKIIEKRQSVAFWCNPISGHATLYWYQQILGQGPKLLIQFQNNGVVDDSQLPKDRFSAERLKGVDSTLKIQPAKLEDSAVYLCASSLGGLAGGQETQYFGPGTRLLVL.

The genes are TRBV28 and TRBJ2-5; 7 bases are shared with TRBD1. CDR1 and CDR2 (germline): MDHEN, SYDVKM. V shed 5 bases and J 2 bases; nucleotides not matched to a gene: 11. CDR3 length equals 16 residues. The CDR3 protein is CASSPNSPGQQETQYF. As DNA, the CDR3 is TGTGCCAGCAGTCCTAATTCCCCGGGACAGCAAGAGACCCAGTACTTC.

CDR3 in amino acids: CASSQDPGVPGELFF. For the CDR3, the DNA is TGCGCCAGCAGCCAAGATCCAGGGGTCCCCGGGGAGCTGTTTTTT. The gene calls are TRBV4-1 and TRBJ2-2; maybe TRBD1 (6 bases). The germline gives CDR1 MGHRA, CDR2 YSYEKL. The CDR3 runs to 15 residues. Trimming shortened V by 0 bases and J by 6 bases, and 11 bases separated the two germline ends.

The J gene is TRBJ2-2, the V gene TRBV28; TRBD1 matches at 7 bases. The CDR3 consists of 16 residues. V lost 3 bases to trimming and J lost 4 bases; unmatched junction nucleotides: 8. CDR1 and CDR2 (germline): MDHEN, SYDVKM. CDR3 nucleotide sequence: TGTGCCAGCAGTTTGGATATGGCAGGGGGCACCGGGGAGCTGTTTTTT. Protein: CASSLDMAGGTGELFF.

The chain is built from TRBV28 and TRBJ1-3; no clear D gene. Germline CDR1 is MDHEN and CDR2 is SYDVKM. V lost 5 bases and J 5 bases, leaving 19 bases between the germline ends. The CDR3 is made up of 16 amino acids. In DNA form, the CDR3 reads TGTGCCAGCAGTGCTAGCAATCCGATCGCCCGAAACACCATATATTTT. Amino acid sequence: CASSASNPIARNTIYF.

The chain carries TRBV25-1 and TRBJ1-3, with D unclear. Germline-derived CDR1 and CDR2 are MGHDK and SYGVNS. V was shortened by 1 base and J by 7 bases, with 5 bases between the two germline ends. The CDR3 runs 12 residues. The CDR3 is CASSESRNTIYF. For the CDR3, the DNA is TGTGCCAGCAGTGAATCAAGGAACACCATATATTTT.

This sequence joins TRBV6-1 and TRBJ1-6, with D tentatively TRBD1 (5 bases). CDR3 size: 13 residues. Germline lookup yields CDR1 MNHNS and CDR2 SASEGT. The V end lost 1 base, the J end lost 11 bases, and 9 bases lay between the germline ends. The CDR3 region has the DNA TGTGCCAGCAGTGAAGGACAGACGACACCCCTCCACTTT. Its translation: CASSEGQTTPLHF.

V gene TRBV4-2 combines with J gene TRBJ1-1, with D perhaps matching TRBD1 (6 bases). This CDR3 comprises 16 residues. Looked up from germline, CDR1 is LGHNA and CDR2 is YNFKEQ. V lost 0 bases to trimming and J lost 2 bases, with 13 bases between them. The CDR3 region is CASSQDFTGRNTEAFF. CDR3 in DNA: TGTGCCAGCAGCCAAGATTTCACAGGGAGAAACACTGAAGCTTTCTTT.

This chain's CDR3 is CASSSRGDTQYF. CDR3 coding DNA: TGTGCCAGCAGCTCCAGGGGAGATACGCAGTATTTT. The rearrangement joins TRBV7-3 to TRBJ2-3, with TRBD1 as a possible D gene (6 bases). The CDR3 loop spans 12 amino acids. V lost 4 bases and J 5 bases, leaving 7 bases between the germline ends. Germline V CDR1 and CDR2: SGHTA, FQGTGA.

The V and J genes are TRBV5-1 and TRBJ2-2; the D gene is possibly TRBD2 (6 bases). The germline V gene has CDR1 SGHRS and CDR2 YFSETQ. This CDR3 spans 15 amino acids. V lost 0 bases, J lost 3 bases, and 9 bases lay in between. CDR3 residues: CASSLAGTYTGELFF. The CDR3 DNA follows: TGCGCCAGCAGCTTGGCTGGGACTTACACCGGGGAGCTGTTTTTT.

The J gene is TRBJ2-7, the V gene TRBV12-3 or TRBV12-4; D perhaps matches TRBD2 (5 bases). V lost 2 bases and J 3 bases, leaving 8 bases between the germline ends. CDR3 length: 13 amino acids. The CDR3 loop reads CASSLSGIYEQYF. As DNA, the CDR3 is TGTGCCAGCAGTTTATCGGGAATCTACGAGCAGTACTTC.

The chain is built from TRBV18 and TRBJ1-6; 10 bases line up with TRBD1. This CDR3 comprises 15 residues. The V segment lost 6 bases and the J segment 10 bases; nucleotides outside the gene matches: 9. Germline CDR1 and CDR2: KGHSH and LQKENI. The CDR3 sequence is CASSAGQGSGSPLHF. Here the CDR3 DNA reads TGTGCCAGCTCTGCGGGACAGGGGTCGGGGTCACCCCTCCACTTT.

This clone occurred once. This chain joins TRBV28 and TRBJ1-5; D gene unclear. CDR1 and CDR2 from the germline V gene are MDHEN and SYDVKM. The CDR3 has 15 amino acids. V was cut by 2 bases and J by 0 bases, with 8 bases left in between. The DNA for the CDR3 is TGTGCCAGCAGTTTAAATGCCGATAGCAATCAGCCCCAGCATTTT. Its translation: CASSLNADSNQPQHF.

The V call is TRBV4-1, the J call TRBJ1-6, with TRBD1 identical over 7 bases. The CDR3 contains 17 residues. Germline loops: CDR1 MGHRA, CDR2 YSYEKL. V shed 4 bases and J 7 bases; nucleotides not matched to a gene: 13. CDR3 coding DNA: TGCGCCAGCAGCCCAGGACAGGCCATAAGTAGCAATTCACCCCTCCACTTT. Its translation is CASSPGQAISSNSPLHF.

The chain couples TRBV13 to TRBJ2-7; 8 bases fit TRBD2. The CDR3 consists of 14 residues. The J segment lost 5 bases and the V segment lost 6 bases, leaving 9 bases of the junction unmatched. In germline, CDR1 is PRHDT, CDR2 FYEKMQ (reference sequence). This CDR3 is CASRIGRGVDEQYF. CDR3 DNA sequence: TGTGCCAGCAGGATAGGGCGGGGGGTCGACGAGCAGTACTTC.

The rearrangement joins TRBV5-1 to TRBJ2-7, with TRBD2 matching 13 bases. The J segment lost 0 bases and the V segment lost 5 bases, leaving 11 bases of the junction unmatched. This CDR3 is 18 amino acids long. The germline CDR1 and CDR2 sequences are SGHRS and YFSETQ. CDR3 in amino acids: CASSQGLAGTKSSYEQYF. The CDR3 DNA reads as TGCGCCAGCAGTCAGGGACTAGCGGGAACGAAGAGCTCCTACGAGCAGTACTTC.

The CDR3 spells CASSAGLANEQFF. The DNA of the CDR3 is TGTGCCAGCAGCGCGGGACTAGCTAATGAGCAGTTCTTC. The rearrangement uses TRBV7-9 and TRBJ2-1, with 9 bases aligning to TRBD2. The CDR3 loop spans 13 amino acids. Germline assignment: CDR1 SEHNR and CDR2 FQNEAQ (reference sequence). V shed 5 bases, J shed 7 bases, and the junction held 3 bases outside the gene matches.

The rearrangement links TRBV10-3 to TRBJ2-1, with a tentative D call TRBD2 (5 bases). Deletions cut 2 bases from V and 6 bases from J, with 14 bases between. The CDR3 consists of 15 residues. Germline-derived CDR1 and CDR2 are ENHRY and SYGVKD. CDR3 residues: CAISEQASRFNEQFF. The CDR3, as DNA: TGTGCCATCAGTGAGCAGGCTAGCAGATTCAATGAGCAGTTCTTC.

The V gene is TRBV20-1, the J gene TRBJ1-2; no firm D call. The CDR3 loop spans 11 amino acids. The V end lost 7 bases, the J end lost 9 bases, and 15 bases lay between the germline ends. Germline V gene lookup returns CDR1 DFQATT and CDR2 SNEGSKA (reference sequence). The CDR3 reads CSGTLGDRYTF. The CDR3 coding sequence is TGCAGTGGGACCCTGGGAGATCGCTACACCTTC.

The chain joins TRBV7-9 to TRBJ2-7, with D perhaps matching TRBD1 or TRBD2 (5 bases each). This CDR3 spans 14 amino acids. Per germline, CDR1 SEHNR and CDR2 FQNEAQ (reference sequence). The V end lost 1 base, the J end lost 4 bases, and 11 bases lay between the germline ends. CDR3 sequence (DNA): TGTGCCAGCAGCTTAGACGGGGCGAAATACGAGCAGTACTTC. This codes for CASSLDGAKYEQYF. Full variable domain (missing parts from reference TRBV7-9 and TRBJ2-7): DTGVSQNPRHKITKRGQNVTFRCDPISEHNRLYWYRQTLGQGPEFLTYFQNEAQLEKSRLLSDRFSAERPKGSFSTLEIQRTEQGDSAMYLCASSLDGAKYEQYFGPGTRLTVT.

This chain links TRBV9 with TRBJ2-1; D tentatively fits TRBD1 or TRBD2 (5 bases each). V gave up 4 bases and J gave up 7 bases, with 12 bases separating them. The germline gives CDR1 SGDLS, CDR2 YYNGEE. The CDR3 loop spans 13 amino acids. CDR3 DNA sequence: TGTGCCAGCAGCTTGGGGACCCCGAATGAGCAGTTCTTC. This sequence encodes CASSLGTPNEQFF. Looking up the rest from reference TRBV9 and TRBJ2-1 gives the full variable domain: DSGVTQTPKHLITATGQRVTLRCSPRSGDLSVYWYQQSLDQGLQFLIQYYNGEERAKGNILERFSAQQFPDLHSELNLSSLELGDSALYFCASSLGTPNEQFFGPGTRLTVL.